The rows below give T cell receptor beta chains drawn from one sample of a study of T cell responses to AZD1222 COVID-19 vaccine. Clones were sequenced by immunoSEQ multiplex PCR, and TCRdb holds only the in-frame ones, with some missing. The sample yields hundreds of thousands of clones, about 93% seen once. The sequenced sample was peripheral blood, obtained on day 0 of MenACWY control vaccination. These receptors all come from an adult in good health. Each CDR3 is given with its conserved first and last residue. D genes are given only for firm matches. Expanded clones get a size class; other rows say once, few or many, or leave the size out.

-	16	TRBV19	TRBJ1-3	-	TGTGCCAGTAGTTCACGGACACCCGGCTCTGGAAACACCATATATTTT	CASSSRTPGSGNTIYF
-	14	TRBV5-6	TRBJ2-7	TRBD2	TGTGCCAGCAGCTTATACGGGGGGGCCTACGAGCAGTACTTC	CASSLYGGAYEQYF
-	14	TRBV13	TRBJ1-2	-	TGTGCCAGCAGCTTCCGGGGGCAAGCCTATGGCTACACCTTC	CASSFRGQAYGYTF
-	11	TRBV7-2	TRBJ1-1	-	TGTGCCAGCACCTCCTCTTATGAAGCTTTCTTT	CASTSSYEAFF
-	14	TRBV19	TRBJ1-1	TRBD1	TGTGCCAGTATTCGTGATCGGGACAGCACTGAAGCTTTCTTT	CASIRDRDSTEAFF
-	14	TRBV20-1	TRBJ1-5	-	TGCAGTGCTCGTGCCCCCTATAGCAATCAGCCCCAGCATTTT	CSARAPYSNQPQHF
once	14	TRBV28	TRBJ2-5	-	TGTGCCAGCAGTTACATGGGCCGCAGGGGGACCCAGTACTTC	CASSYMGRRGTQYF
-	15	TRBV28	TRBJ1-5	-	TGTGCCAGCAGCCCCCATAGCGATAGCAATCAGCCCCAGCATTTT	CASSPHSDSNQPQHF
-	15	TRBV6-2/TRBV6-3	TRBJ2-2	-	TGTGCCAGCAGTACCCGACTAGTTCCCACCGGGGAGCTGTTTTTT	CASSTRLVPTGELFF
-	13	TRBV2	TRBJ1-6	-	TGTGCCAGCAGTGGGACAGTAAATTCACCCCTCCACTTT	CASSGTVNSPLHF
-	13	TRBV10-1	TRBJ2-5	-	TGCGCCAGCAGTGGTGGTTTAGGGGAGACCCAGTACTTC	CASSGGLGETQYF
-	13	TRBV24-1	TRBJ1-4	-	TGTGCCACCAGCGACCCCGTTAATGAAAAACTGTTTTTT	CATSDPVNEKLFF
few	14	TRBV11-2	TRBJ2-7	TRBD1	TGTGCCAGCAGCACCTGGACAGGGGTCTACGAGCAGTACTTC	CASSTWTGVYEQYF
-	17	TRBV12-5	TRBJ1-4	-	TGTGCTAGTGGTTTGGCTCTTACAGGGCCAGCTAATGAAAAACTGTTTTTT	CASGLALTGPANEKLFF
-	13	TRBV19	TRBJ1-1	TRBD1	TGTGCCAGTAGTAGGGACAGGGGGACCGAAGCTTTCTTT	CASSRDRGTEAFF
-	18	TRBV7-2	TRBJ1-3	-	TGTGCCAGCAGCTTAGCGGGCCACACGCGAACATTTGGAAACACCATATATTTT	CASSLAGHTRTFGNTIYF
-	15	TRBV11-2	TRBJ1-5	-	TGTGCCAGCAGCCCAGCTGGGGGGCTGACTCAGCCCCAGCATTTT	CASSPAGGLTQPQHF
-	13	TRBV19	TRBJ1-1	-	TGTGCCAGTAGTTTCGGACAGAACACTGAAGCTTTCTTT	CASSFGQNTEAFF
-	18	TRBV5-1	TRBJ1-4	TRBD1	TGCGCCAGCAGCACCTCCCGGACAGGCAAAGGTGGTGATGAAAAACTGTTTTTT	CASSTSRTGKGGDEKLFF
-	11	TRBV6-1	TRBJ2-3	-	TGTGCCAGCAGTGAACTGGATACGCAGTATTTT	CASSELDTQYF
-	14	TRBV7-2	TRBJ1-1	-	TGTGCCAGCGGAGTAGGGGGATGGAACACTGAAGCTTTCTTT	CASGVGGWNTEAFF
-	15	TRBV19	TRBJ1-6	TRBD1	TGTGCCAGTAGTGAAGGGACAGGGGGAAATTCACCCCTCCACTTT	CASSEGTGGNSPLHF
-	14	TRBV18	TRBJ2-3	TRBD1	TGTGCCAGCTCGCCCGTACAGGGGGCAGATACGCAGTATTTT	CASSPVQGADTQYF
-	13	TRBV2	TRBJ1-2	TRBD1	TGTGCCAGCAGTCCCCAGGGGGCCTGGGGCTACACCTTC	CASSPQGAWGYTF
-	12	TRBV6-1	TRBJ1-6	-	TGTGCCAGCAGTGACGCTTTCGGTCCCCTCCACTTT	CASSDAFGPLHF
-	15	TRBV6-1	TRBJ2-5	-	TGTGCCAGCAGTGAATCCCAGACCCGGCTGCGGACCCAGTACTTC	CASSESQTRLRTQYF
-	13	TRBV5-1	TRBJ2-7	-	TGCGCCAGCAGCTCTTCGAGCTCCTACGAGCAGTACTTC	CASSSSSSYEQYF
-	11	TRBV2	TRBJ1-1	-	TGTGCCAGCAGCGCCACGGGGGAAGCTTTCTTT	CASSATGEAFF
-	13	TRBV6-2/TRBV6-3	TRBJ1-2	-	TGTGCCAGCAGCCACGAATTCCGACAGAGCTACACCTTC	CASSHEFRQSYTF
-	13	TRBV11-3	TRBJ2-2	-	TGTGCCAGCAGCTCTTTACCCGCCGGGGAGCTGTTTTTT	CASSSLPAGELFF
-	15	TRBV6-5	TRBJ2-2	TRBD1	TGTGCCAGCAGCCCGGGACAGGCCATCACCGGGGAGCTGTTTTTT	CASSPGQAITGELFF
-	14	TRBV7-9	TRBJ2-7	-	TGTGCCAGCAGCTTAGCAGACGGGCTTGGGGAGCAGTACTTC	CASSLADGLGEQYF
-	15	TRBV7-9	TRBJ1-2	-	TGTGCCAGCAGCCCCCCGGGACTGGTAAACTATGGCTACACCTTC	CASSPPGLVNYGYTF
-	14	TRBV5-4	TRBJ2-7	TRBD1	TGTGCCAGCAGCGAGACAGGGGGTAGCCGGGAGCAGTACTTC	CASSETGGSREQYF
-	14	TRBV5-1	TRBJ2-3	TRBD1	TGCGCCAGCAGCCAAGACAGGGTTCCAGATACGCAGTATTTT	CASSQDRVPDTQYF
-	15	TRBV19	TRBJ2-2	TRBD2	TGTGCCAGTAGTATTACGGGACTAGTCCCCGGGGAGCTGTTTTTT	CASSITGLVPGELFF
once	15	TRBV7-8	TRBJ2-3	TRBD2	TGTGCCAGCAGAACTAGCGGGGGGACCATGGGTACGCAGTATTTT	CASRTSGGTMGTQYF
once	13	TRBV28	TRBJ2-2	-	TGTGCCAGCAGTTTTGGAAACACCGGGGAGCTGTTTTTT	CASSFGNTGELFF
-	13	TRBV6-5	TRBJ1-1	TRBD1	TGTGCCAGCAGGGGACAGGGAGTCGCTGAAGCTTTCTTT	CASRGQGVAEAFF
-	13	TRBV6-5	TRBJ2-1	-	TGTGCCAGCAGTTACACAGGGTACAATGAGCAGTTCTTC	CASSYTGYNEQFF
-	15	TRBV7-9	TRBJ1-5	-	TGTGCCAGCAGCTCCCACATAAGGGCTGATCAGCCCCAGCATTTT	CASSSHIRADQPQHF